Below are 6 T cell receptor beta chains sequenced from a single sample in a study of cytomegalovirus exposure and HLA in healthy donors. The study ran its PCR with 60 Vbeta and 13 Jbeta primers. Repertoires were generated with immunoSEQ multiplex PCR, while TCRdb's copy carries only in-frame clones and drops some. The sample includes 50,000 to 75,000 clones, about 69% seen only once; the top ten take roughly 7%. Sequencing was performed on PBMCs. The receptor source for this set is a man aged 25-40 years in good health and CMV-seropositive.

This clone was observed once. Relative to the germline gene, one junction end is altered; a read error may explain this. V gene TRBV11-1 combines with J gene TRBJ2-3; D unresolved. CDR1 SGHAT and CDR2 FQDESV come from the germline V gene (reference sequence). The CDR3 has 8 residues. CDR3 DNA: TGTGCCAGCAGCCTCCGAGATTTT. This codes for CASSLRDF.

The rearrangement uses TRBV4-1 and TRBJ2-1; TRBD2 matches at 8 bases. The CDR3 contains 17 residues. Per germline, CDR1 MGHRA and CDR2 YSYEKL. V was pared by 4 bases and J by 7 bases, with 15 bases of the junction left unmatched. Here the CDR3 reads CASSRHGGSGGGNEQFF. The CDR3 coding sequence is TGCGCCAGCAGCCGCCATGGAGGGAGCGGGGGAGGGAATGAGCAGTTCTTC.

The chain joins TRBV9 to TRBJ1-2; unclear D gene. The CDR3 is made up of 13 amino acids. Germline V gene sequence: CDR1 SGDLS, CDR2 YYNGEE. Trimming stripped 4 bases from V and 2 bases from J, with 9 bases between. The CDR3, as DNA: TGTGCCAGCAGCCCTACCGCAAACTATGGCTACACCTTC. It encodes CASSPTANYGYTF.

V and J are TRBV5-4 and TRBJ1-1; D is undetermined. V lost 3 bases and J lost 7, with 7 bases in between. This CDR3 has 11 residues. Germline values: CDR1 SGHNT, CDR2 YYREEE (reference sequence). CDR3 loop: CASSSRVEAFF. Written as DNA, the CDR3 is TGTGCCAGCAGCTCGAGGGTTGAAGCTTTCTTT. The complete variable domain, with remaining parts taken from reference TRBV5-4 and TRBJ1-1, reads ETGVTQSPTHLIKTRGQQVTLRCSSQSGHNTVSWYQQALGQGPQFIFQYYREEENGRGNFPPRFSGLQFPNYSSELNVNALELDDSALYLCASSSRVEAFFGQGTRLTVV.

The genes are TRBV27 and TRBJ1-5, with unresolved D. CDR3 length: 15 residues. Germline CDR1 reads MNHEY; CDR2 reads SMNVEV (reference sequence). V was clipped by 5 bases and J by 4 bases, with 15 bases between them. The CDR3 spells CASSTGTGGNQPQHF. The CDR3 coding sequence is TGTGCCAGCAGTACGGGAACGGGTGGGAATCAGCCCCAGCATTTT.

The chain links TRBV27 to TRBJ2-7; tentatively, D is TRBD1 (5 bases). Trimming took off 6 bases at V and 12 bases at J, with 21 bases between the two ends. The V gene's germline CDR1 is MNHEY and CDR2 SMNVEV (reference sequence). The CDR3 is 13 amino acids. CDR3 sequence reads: CASSFLLDRPMYF. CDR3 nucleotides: TGTGCCAGCAGCTTTCTTCTCGACAGACCGATGTACTTC.